The clone carrying this T cell receptor beta chain was seen a handful of times. Its antigen is undetermined. V lost 7 bases, J lost 0 bases, and 10 bases lay in between. The CDR3 has 15 amino acids. Germline V CDR1 and CDR2: MNHEY, SMNVEV (reference sequence). This sample was taken from a study of T cell responses to AZD1222 COVID-19 vaccine. Notes on the study in general: Just 5 to 7 AZD1222 recipients were seropositive at baseline. Repertoires were sampled only after the peak T cell response.

Sequencing used immunoSEQ multiplex PCR; TCRdb keeps in-frame clones, though not all of them. The sample holds about 56,000 clones, roughly 85% seen once. V usage is TRBV27 and J usage is TRBJ1-6; the D is unclear. The sequence was collected from an adult in good health. Sequencing used peripheral blood, obtained on day 0 of AZD1222 vaccination. In DNA form, the CDR3 reads TGTGCCAGCAAGGTCCGGAGCTCCTATAATTCACCCCTCCACTTT. Protein product: CASKVRSSYNSPLHF.